This TCR beta chain was found in a study of monozygotic twins with inflammatory bowel disease. Study-wide findings and caveats: Especially with disease activity, IBD patients shared fewer clonotypes with others than healthy twins did.

Remarks on this clonotype: Its specificity is unknown.

Template switching introduced UMIs that contain a 6-nucleotide sample barcode. With the 5' RACE reads reprocessed, TCRdb shows one record per CDR3 protein and no DNA. The sample table includes 150,000 to 200,000 distinct CDR3 sequences. Per donor, approximately 2.6 ml of blood was collected and frozen. The CDR3 contains 11 residues. Germline-derived CDR1 and CDR2 are MDHEN and SYDVKM. V usage is TRBV28 and J usage is TRBJ2-1. This clonotype was obtained from a human donor with ulcerative colitis or Crohn's disease, or a healthy co-twin of an affected twin (not recorded which). Sequenced: blood. CDR3: CASSFLHEQFF. The variable domain in full, completed from reference TRBV28 and TRBJ2-1, reads DVKVTQSSRYLVKRTGEKVFLECVQDMDHENMFWYRQDPGLGLRLIYFSYDVKMKEKGDIPEGYSVSREKKERFSLILESASTNQTSMYLCASSFLHEQFFGPGTRLTVL.